These 16 T cell receptor beta chains originate from one sample sequenced in a study of identifying expanded T cells in peripheral blood. TCRdb's table, derived via immunoSEQ multiplex PCR, lists solely in-frame clones and lacks some. The sample contains about 86,000 clones, 80% to 90% of which appear only once. The sample consisted of blood. These receptors were taken from a person between 18 and 70 years old in good health.

The chain links TRBV18 to TRBJ1-1; maybe TRBD1 (5 bases). The CDR3 runs to 13 residues. V gave up 3 bases and J gave up 5 bases, with 10 bases separating them. Germline assignment: CDR1 KGHSH and CDR2 LQKENI. CDR3 DNA: TGTGCCAGCTCACCCCAGGGAAAGACTGAAGCTTTCTTT. Translating it yields CASSPQGKTEAFF.

The rearrangement joins TRBV14 to TRBJ2-7, with D unclear. Deletions cut 1 base from V and 3 bases from J, with 10 bases between. There are 14 residues in the CDR3. The V gene's germline CDR1 is SGHDN and CDR2 FVKESK. The CDR3 reads CASSQGAEIYEQYF. Here the CDR3 DNA reads TGTGCCAGCAGCCAAGGGGCAGAAATCTACGAGCAGTACTTC. The variable domain in full, completed from reference TRBV14 and TRBJ2-7, reads EAGVTQFPSHSVIEKGQTVTLRCDPISGHDNLYWYRRVMGKEIKFLLHFVKESKQDESGMPNNRFLAERTGGTYSTLKVQPAELEDSGVYFCASSQGAEIYEQYFGPGTRLTVT.

V gene TRBV2 combines with J gene TRBJ1-2; TRBD1 might be the D (6 bases). V gave up 2 bases and J gave up 3 bases, with 28 bases separating them. The germline V gene has CDR1 SNHLY and CDR2 FYNNEI. CDR3 length: 20 amino acids. CDR3: CASSERRGGRGAAGDYGYTF. CDR3 nucleotide sequence: TGTGCCAGCAGTGAAAGGCGTGGAGGCAGGGGTGCCGCTGGGGACTATGGCTACACCTTC.

CDR3 region: CASSFTGGSNNEQFF. The CDR3 DNA reads TGTGCCAGCAGCTTTACGGGGGGGAGTAACAATGAGCAGTTCTTC. The V and J genes are TRBV11-2 and TRBJ2-1, with TRBD2 matching 8 bases. Trimming at V came to 3 bases and at J to 5 bases, leaving 6 bases not matched to a gene. CDR1 SGHAT and CDR2 FQNNGV come from the germline V gene. This CDR3 comprises 15 residues.

This chain joins TRBV18 and TRBJ1-2; D unclear. V lost 1 base and J 6 bases, leaving 9 bases between the germline ends. From germline, CDR1 is KGHSH and CDR2 LQKENI. The CDR3 is 13 amino acids. Written as DNA, the CDR3 is TGTGCCAGCTCACCACAGGGTCTCAATGGCTACACCTTC. Translation: CASSPQGLNGYTF.

The CDR3 here is CASSQVGQQGGNTGELFF. The CDR3 bases are TGTGCCAGCAGCCAAGTGGGGCAACAGGGGGGAAACACCGGGGAGCTGTTTTTT. The chain recombines TRBV4-2 with TRBJ2-2; 8 nucleotides agree with TRBD1. In germline, CDR1 is LGHNA, CDR2 YNFKEQ. Trimming cost V 1 base and J 2 bases; bases outside gene matches: 9. The CDR3 has 18 amino acids.

The chain combines TRBV6-1 with TRBJ2-3; TRBD1 matches 8 bases. The CDR3 loop spans 14 amino acids. Germline CDR1 is MNHNS and CDR2 is SASEGT. V shed 8 bases and J 5 bases; nucleotides not matched to a gene: 9. The DNA for the CDR3 is TGTGCCAGCTGCCCCAGGGGGCGCATAGATACGCAGTATTTT. This sequence encodes CASCPRGRIDTQYF.

CDR3: CASSLALGLDNEQFF. The CDR3, as DNA: TGTGCCAGCAGCTTAGCGCTGGGACTAGACAATGAGCAGTTCTTC. The chain is built from TRBV7-6 and TRBJ2-1, with 8 bases lining up with TRBD2. The J segment lost 5 bases and the V segment lost 0 bases, leaving 3 bases of the junction unmatched. The CDR3 length is 15 residues. Germline CDR1 is SGHVS and CDR2 is FNYEAQ.

The rearrangement joins TRBV2 to TRBJ2-2; D gene unclear. V shed 0 bases and J shed 2 bases, with 4 bases lying between them. This CDR3 contains 14 residues. Germline CDR1 is SNHLY and CDR2 is FYNNEI. CDR3 nucleotides: TGTGCCAGCAGTGAAGCTTTAAACACCGGGGAGCTGTTTTTT. Protein sequence: CASSEALNTGELFF.

This rearrangement joins TRBV5-1 to TRBJ1-2; 7 bases map to TRBD1. V dropped 0 bases and J dropped 8; count of bases not matched to a gene: 4. CDR1 and CDR2 (germline): SGHRS, YFSETQ. CDR3 length: 13 amino acids. CDR3: CASSLEGAQGYTF. In DNA, the CDR3 is TGCGCCAGCAGCTTGGAGGGGGCGCAGGGCTACACCTTC.

V is TRBV19 and J is TRBJ2-6, with D maybe TRBD1 (5 bases). The V gene's germline CDR1 is LNHDA and CDR2 SQIVND (reference sequence). With 9 bases removed from V and 9 bases from J, the gap between germline ends came to 24 bases. The CDR3 has 16 residues. This chain's CDR3 is CASAPLGRATDNVLTF. CDR3 nucleotide sequence: TGTGCCAGCGCCCCCTTGGGCAGGGCCACCGACAACGTCCTGACTTTC.

This sequence joins TRBV5-1 and TRBJ2-5; D is tentatively TRBD1 or TRBD2 (5 bases each). The CDR3 extends over 14 amino acids. Germline CDR1 reads SGHRS; CDR2 reads YFSETQ. The V end lost 0 bases, the J end lost 4 bases, and 10 bases lay between the germline ends. CDR3 sequence reads: CASSLVSGGETQYF. The DNA for the CDR3 is TGCGCCAGCAGCTTGGTCTCTGGGGGAGAGACCCAGTACTTC.

The V call is TRBV7-9, the J call TRBJ1-1; D is perhaps TRBD1 (5 bases). The CDR3 is made up of 14 amino acids. Trimming left V 1 base short and J 10 bases short, with 16 bases between. The germline gives CDR1 SEHNR, CDR2 FQNEAQ (reference sequence). The CDR3 sequence is CASSLEGRGDAAFF. CDR3 nucleotides: TGTGCCAGCAGCTTAGAAGGTAGGGGCGACGCAGCTTTCTTT.

The CDR3, as DNA: TGCGCCAGCAGCTTCGGACAGGGGATCAATGAGCAGTTCTTC. Protein: CASSFGQGINEQFF. This rearrangement joins TRBV5-1 to TRBJ2-1; 9 nucleotides match TRBD1. The CDR3 length is 14 residues. Germline loops: CDR1 SGHRS, CDR2 YFSETQ. V gave up 2 bases and J gave up 6 bases; unmatched junction bases: 3.

The CDR3 sequence: CASSPSPYNSPLHF. The CDR3 DNA is TGTGCCAGTAGTCCCAGTCCCTATAATTCACCCCTCCACTTT. The chain combines TRBV19 with TRBJ1-6; D gene ambiguous. CDR1 and CDR2 (germline): LNHDA, SQIVND (reference sequence). V dropped 5 bases and J dropped 2 bases, with 7 bases sitting between them. The CDR3 runs to 14 residues.

The chain combines TRBV11-2 with TRBJ1-2; D is unclear. This CDR3 is 12 amino acids long. Germline lookup yields CDR1 SGHAT and CDR2 FQNNGV. The ends were cut back, 2 bases at V and 8 bases at J, with 9 bases in the middle. The CDR3 DNA reads TGTGCCAGCAGCTTATTATTTGGGGGCTACACCTTC. It translates to CASSLLFGGYTF.